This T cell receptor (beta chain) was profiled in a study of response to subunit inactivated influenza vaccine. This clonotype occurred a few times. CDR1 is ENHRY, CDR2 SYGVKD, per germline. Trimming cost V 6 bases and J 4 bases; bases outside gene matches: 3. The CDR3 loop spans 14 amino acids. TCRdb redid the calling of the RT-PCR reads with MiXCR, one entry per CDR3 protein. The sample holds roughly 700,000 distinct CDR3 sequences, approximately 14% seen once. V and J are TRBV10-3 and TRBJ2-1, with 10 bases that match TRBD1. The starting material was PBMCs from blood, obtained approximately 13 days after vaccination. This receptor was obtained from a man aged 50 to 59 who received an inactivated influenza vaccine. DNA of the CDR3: TGTGCCATCAGAGACAGGGGGCCTTACAATGAGCAGTTCTTC. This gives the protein CAIRDRGPYNEQFF.